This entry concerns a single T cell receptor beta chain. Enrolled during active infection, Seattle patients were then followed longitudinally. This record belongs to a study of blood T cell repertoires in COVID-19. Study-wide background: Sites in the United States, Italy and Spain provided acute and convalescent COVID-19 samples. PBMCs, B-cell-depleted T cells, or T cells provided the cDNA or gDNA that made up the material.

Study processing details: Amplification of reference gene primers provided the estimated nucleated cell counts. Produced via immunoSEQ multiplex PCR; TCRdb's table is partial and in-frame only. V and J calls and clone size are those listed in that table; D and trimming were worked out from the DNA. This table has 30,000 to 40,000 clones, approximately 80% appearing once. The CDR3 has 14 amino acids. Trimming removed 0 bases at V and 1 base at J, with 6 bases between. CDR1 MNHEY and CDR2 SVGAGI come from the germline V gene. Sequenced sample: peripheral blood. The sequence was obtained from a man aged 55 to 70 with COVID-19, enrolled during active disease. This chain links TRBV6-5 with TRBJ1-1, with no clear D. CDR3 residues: CASSYSSQNTEAFF. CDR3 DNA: TGTGCCAGCAGTTACTCGAGTCAGAACACTGAAGCTTTCTTT.